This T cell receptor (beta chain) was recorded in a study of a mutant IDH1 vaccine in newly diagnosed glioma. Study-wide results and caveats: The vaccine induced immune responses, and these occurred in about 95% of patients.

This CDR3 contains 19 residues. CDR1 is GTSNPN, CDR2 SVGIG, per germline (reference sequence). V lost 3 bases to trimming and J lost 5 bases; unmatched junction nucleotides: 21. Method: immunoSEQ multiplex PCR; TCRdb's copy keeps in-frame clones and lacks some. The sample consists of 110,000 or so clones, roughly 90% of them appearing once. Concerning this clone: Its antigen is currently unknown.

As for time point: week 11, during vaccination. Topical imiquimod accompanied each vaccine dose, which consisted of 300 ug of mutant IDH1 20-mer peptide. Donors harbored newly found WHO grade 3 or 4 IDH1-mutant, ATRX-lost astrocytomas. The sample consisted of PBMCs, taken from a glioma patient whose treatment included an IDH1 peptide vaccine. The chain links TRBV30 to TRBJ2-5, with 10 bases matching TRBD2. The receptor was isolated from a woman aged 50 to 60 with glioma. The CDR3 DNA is TGTGCCTGGAGCCCAGCTAGGGCTAGCGGGAGTAGGGTGCGTGAGACCCAGTACTTC. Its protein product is CAWSPARASGSRVRETQYF.